The 7 T cell receptor beta chains reported below all come from one sample, sequenced in a study of T cell changes during pregnancy in multiple sclerosis. The method was immunoSEQ multiplex PCR; TCRdb's version includes in-frame clones alone and lacks a portion of them. The sample has tens of thousands of clones, around 92% seen once. The specimen comprised CD4+ T cells from peripheral blood mononuclear cells, sampled after pregnancy. These receptors all stem from a female donor with multiple sclerosis, enrolled in a pregnancy study.

The rearrangement joins TRBV14 to TRBJ1-3, with 9 bases that match TRBD1. Losses at the gene ends were 4 bases for V and 4 bases for J; bases not matched to a gene: 8. Germline CDR1 reads SGHDN; CDR2 reads FVKESK. This CDR3 has 16 amino acids. The CDR3 loop is CASSREQGAIGNTIYF. Written as DNA, the CDR3 is TGTGCCAGCAGCCGCGAACAGGGGGCGATCGGAAACACCATATATTTT. Filled out from reference TRBV14 and TRBJ1-3, the complete variable domain reads EAGVTQFPSHSVIEKGQTVTLRCDPISGHDNLYWYRRVMGKEIKFLLHFVKESKQDESGMPNNRFLAERTGGTYSTLKVQPAELEDSGVYFCASSREQGAIGNTIYFGEGSWLTVV.

As DNA, the CDR3 is TGTGCCAGCAGCCAGGGGGTCTATACGCAGTATTTT. This sequence encodes CASSQGVYTQYF. The chain links TRBV27 to TRBJ2-3; 7 bases fit TRBD1. The CDR3 loop spans 12 amino acids. The germline V gene has CDR1 MNHEY and CDR2 SMNVEV (reference sequence). The V gene end was trimmed by 6 bases and the J gene end by 7 bases; junction bases not matched to a gene: 4.

The gene calls are TRBV6-5 and TRBJ1-1; 9 bases align to TRBD1. This CDR3 has 15 residues. Germline loops: CDR1 MNHEY, CDR2 SVGAGI. After removal of 4 bases from V and 6 bases from J, the junction contained 9 bases not matched to a gene. The DNA of the CDR3 is TGTGCCAGCAGTTCTTACAGGGGGCGCGAGGCTGAAGCTTTCTTT. It codes for CASSSYRGREAEAFF.

The chain recombines TRBV6-1 with TRBJ2-3, with 9 bases lining up with TRBD2. CDR1 and CDR2 from the germline V gene are MNHNS and SASEGT. This CDR3 comprises 16 residues. With 4 bases clipped from V and 2 bases from J, the junction kept 7 bases outside the gene matches. The DNA of the CDR3 is TGTGCCAGCAGTGGCAGGCTAGCGGGAAACACAGATACGCAGTATTTT. Encoded protein: CASSGRLAGNTDTQYF.

This chain uses TRBV7-9 with TRBJ1-1, with a tentative D call TRBD1 (6 bases). Germline values: CDR1 SEHNR, CDR2 FQNEAQ (reference sequence). The CDR3 sequence is 10 residues long. V lost 6 bases, J lost 8 bases, and 7 bases lay in between. As DNA, the CDR3 is TGTGCCAGCAGAGGACAGGAAGCTTTCTTT. It yields the protein CASRGQEAFF.

The genes are TRBV7-9 and TRBJ2-7, with D possibly being TRBD1 (5 bases). The germline gives CDR1 SEHNR, CDR2 FQNEAQ (reference sequence). Trimming took off 3 bases at V and 1 base at J, with 13 bases between the two ends. There are 15 residues in the CDR3. This chain's CDR3 is CASSFGQGGSYEQYF. CDR3 nucleotide sequence: TGTGCCAGCAGCTTTGGGCAGGGTGGATCCTACGAGCAGTACTTC.

The genes are TRBV5-5 and TRBJ2-7; D remains unclear. CDR3 length equals 12 residues. Germline-derived CDR1 and CDR2 are SGHKS and YYEKEE (reference sequence). V lost 4 bases and J lost 3, with 8 bases in between. The CDR3 DNA sequence: TGTGCCAGCAGCCGCACGGGCTACGAGCAGTACTTC. Its translation: CASSRTGYEQYF.